Included here is one TCR beta chain sequence, with context. Primers used in a second PCR of roughly 6 to 11 cycles were a sample-barcoded 5' primer and a J-beta primer mix. From the 5' RACE reads, TCRdb called clonotypes with MiXCR, one entry per CDR3 protein. This sample has some 1.5 million distinct CDR3 sequences, with under 30% found just once. The sample belongs to a study of blood T cells in healthy people across ages. The germline V gene has CDR1 MNHEY and CDR2 SVGAGI. V lost 6 bases and J lost 0, with 13 bases in between. This CDR3 spans 15 amino acids. Sequencing was carried out using blood. V usage is TRBV6-5 and J usage is TRBJ2-3, with a tentative D call TRBD2 (6 bases). This TCR came from a woman under 40 in good health. The CDR3 DNA is TGTGCCAGCAGATACGGCGGGAAGAGCACAGATACGCAGTATTTT. Its protein is CASRYGGKSTDTQYF.